One sample yielded the 10 T cell receptor beta chains listed below, sequenced in a study of PD-1 blockade in classical Hodgkin lymphoma. No patient escaped relapse after autologous stem cell transplantation, and brentuximab vedotin exposure varied. Sequenced by immunoSEQ multiplex PCR; TCRdb stores in-frame clones only, minus some. Of approximately 99,000 clones listed, 75% to 85% are singletons. The source material was peripheral blood mononuclear cells (PBMCs), sampled before the second cycle of nivolumab. These TCRs come from a human donor with classical Hodgkin lymphoma.

This chain uses TRBV10-3 with TRBJ2-1; D is possibly TRBD1 (6 bases). Germline V lookup: CDR1 ENHRY, CDR2 SYGVKD. With 3 bases removed from V and 2 bases from J, the gap between germline ends came to 11 bases. CDR3 length: 15 amino acids. CDR3 in amino acids: CAISDRQETYNEQFF. The CDR3 DNA reads as TGTGCCATCAGTGACCGACAGGAAACCTACAATGAGCAGTTCTTC.

The chain joins TRBV10-3 to TRBJ1-5, with D unresolved. The CDR3 runs to 14 residues. The V end was cut by 3 bases, the J end by 4 bases, with 10 bases between. The V gene's germline CDR1 is ENHRY and CDR2 SYGVKD. The CDR3 DNA reads TGTGCCATCAGTGATAAGGGTTTTAATCAGCCCCAGCATTTT. It specifies CAISDKGFNQPQHF.

The J gene is TRBJ2-7, the V gene TRBV7-9; D not certain. Per the germline V gene, CDR1 is SEHNR and CDR2 is FQNEAQ (reference sequence). V was pared by 0 bases and J by 5 bases, with 2 bases between. This CDR3 has 11 amino acids. CDR3 loop: CASSLAHEQYF. In DNA form, the CDR3 reads TGTGCCAGCAGCTTAGCCCACGAGCAGTACTTC. Combining the CDR3 with reference TRBV7-9 and TRBJ2-7 gives the whole variable domain DTGVSQNPRHKITKRGQNVTFRCDPISEHNRLYWYRQTLGQGPEFLTYFQNEAQLEKSRLLSDRFSAERPKGSFSTLEIQRTEQGDSAMYLCASSLAHEQYFGPGTRLTVT.

The chain combines TRBV7-2 with TRBJ2-1, with D maybe TRBD2 (5 bases). The CDR3 totals 15 residues. The ends were cut back, 1 base at V and 7 bases at J, with 14 bases in the middle. Germline lookup yields CDR1 SGHTA and CDR2 FQGNSA. CDR3 in amino acids: CASSLGGWAVNEQFF. CDR3 DNA sequence: TGTGCCAGCAGCTTAGGAGGGTGGGCGGTTAATGAGCAGTTCTTC.

J is TRBJ1-1 and V is TRBV5-8; D is uncertain. V lost 0 bases and J lost 1, with 4 bases in between. Germline-derived CDR1 and CDR2 are SGHTS and YDEGEE. CDR3 length equals 13 residues. In DNA form, the CDR3 reads TGTGCCAGCAGCTTGGCCAGGAACACTGAAGCTTTCTTT. Protein: CASSLARNTEAFF.

V gene TRBV29-1 combines with J gene TRBJ1-2, with 7 bases aligning to TRBD1. This CDR3 is 16 amino acids long. Germline assignment: CDR1 SQVTM and CDR2 ANQGSEA. V shed 5 bases, J shed 3 bases, and the junction held 15 bases outside the gene matches. In DNA form, the CDR3 reads TGCAGCGTTAACGACGTGGGGGACAGTTCGTACTATGGCTACACCTTC. Translated: CSVNDVGDSSYYGYTF.

The gene calls are TRBV12-5 and TRBJ2-7, with D possibly being TRBD2 (5 bases). Trimming took off 5 bases at V and 6 bases at J, with 11 bases between the two ends. Germline V CDR1 and CDR2: LGHNT, FRNRAP. The CDR3 contains 12 residues. CDR3 DNA sequence: TGTGCTAGTGGTCCCGACTATCCCGAGCAGTACTTC. This translates into CASGPDYPEQYF.

This chain uses TRBV19 with TRBJ1-4, with a weak D call TRBD1 (5 bases). This CDR3 has 21 amino acids. Deletions cut 0 bases from V and 0 bases from J, with 23 bases between. The germline V gene has CDR1 LNHDA and CDR2 SQIVND (reference sequence). The CDR3 nucleotides are TGTGCCAGTAGTATAGAATGGGGGAGGGACGGTCATCATGCAACTAATGAAAAACTGTTTTTT. Translated: CASSIEWGRDGHHATNEKLFF.

The rearrangement joins TRBV29-1 to TRBJ2-1; 14 bases are shared with TRBD2. The CDR3 loop spans 14 amino acids. CDR1 and CDR2 from the germline V gene are SQVTM and ANQGSEA. The trim removed 7 bases at V and 6 bases at J, leaving 5 bases unmatched. The CDR3 loop reads CSAYGTSGSNEQFF. In nucleotides, the CDR3 is TGCAGCGCCTACGGGACTAGCGGGAGCAATGAGCAGTTCTTC.

V is TRBV19 and J is TRBJ1-4; 7 nucleotides line up with TRBD1. V dropped 5 bases and J dropped 6; count of bases not matched to a gene: 30. The CDR3 extends over 22 amino acids. CDR1 is LNHDA, CDR2 SQIVND, per germline (reference sequence). CDR3 residues: CASSGIAFVNSIGQDADEKLFF. DNA of the CDR3: TGTGCCAGTAGTGGGATCGCGTTTGTCAACTCTATAGGACAGGATGCGGATGAAAAACTGTTTTTT.